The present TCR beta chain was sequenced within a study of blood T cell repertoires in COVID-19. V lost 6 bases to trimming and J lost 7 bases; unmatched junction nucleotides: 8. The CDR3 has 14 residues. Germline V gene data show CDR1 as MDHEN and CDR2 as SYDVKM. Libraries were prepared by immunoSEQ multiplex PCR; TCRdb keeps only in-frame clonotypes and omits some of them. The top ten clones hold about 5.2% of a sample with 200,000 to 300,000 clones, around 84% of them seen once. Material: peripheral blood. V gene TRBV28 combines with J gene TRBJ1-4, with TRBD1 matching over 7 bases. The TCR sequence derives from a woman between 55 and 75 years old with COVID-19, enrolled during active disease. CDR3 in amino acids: CASREQGSREKLFF. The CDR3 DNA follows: TGTGCCAGCAGGGAACAGGGGTCTCGTGAAAAACTGTTTTTT. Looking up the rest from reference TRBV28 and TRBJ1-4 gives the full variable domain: DVKVTQSSRYLVKRTGEKVFLECVQDMDHENMFWYRQDPGLGLRLIYFSYDVKMKEKGDIPEGYSVSREKKERFSLILESASTNQTSMYLCASREQGSREKLFFGSGTQLSVL.